The 9 T cell receptor beta chains listed next were all sequenced from one sample in a study of blood T cell repertoires in COVID-19. TCRdb's table, derived via immunoSEQ multiplex PCR, lists solely in-frame clones and lacks some. This sample carries around 250,000 clones, roughly 80% of them seen once, and the ten largest clones take less than 3.5%. The sequencing input was peripheral blood. These TCRs come from a woman between 18 and 30 years old with acute or convalescent COVID-19.

This chain uses TRBV5-6 with TRBJ1-2; no clear D gene. CDR1 is SGHDT, CDR2 YYEEEE, per germline. V lost 0 bases and J 6 bases, leaving 12 bases between the germline ends. CDR3 length: 14 amino acids. CDR3 amino acids: CASSLAWAGDGYTF. The CDR3 DNA reads as TGTGCCAGCAGCTTGGCCTGGGCGGGAGATGGCTACACCTTC.

The chain recombines TRBV14 with TRBJ2-2, with D possibly matching TRBD1 (5 bases). The CDR3 length is 14 residues. CDR1 SGHDN and CDR2 FVKESK come from the germline V gene. Trimming pared 4 bases from V and 7 bases from J, leaving 13 bases between. CDR3 nucleotide sequence: TGTGCCAGCAGCCTCAACCAGGGCTACGGGGAGCTGTTTTTT. Its protein product is CASSLNQGYGELFF.

The genes are TRBV6-5 and TRBJ2-2; the D gene is possibly TRBD1 (5 bases). The germline V gene has CDR1 MNHEY and CDR2 SVGAGI. The CDR3 contains 15 residues. V lost 6 bases, J lost 4 bases, and 15 bases lay in between. CDR3 loop: CASRETVMITGELFF. DNA of the CDR3: TGTGCCAGCAGGGAGACAGTTATGATCACCGGGGAGCTGTTTTTT.

A few counts support this clone. The rearrangement links TRBV5-1 to TRBJ2-7; 10 bases align to TRBD2. The V gene end was trimmed by 4 bases and the J gene end by 2 bases; junction bases not matched to a gene: 6. Germline values: CDR1 SGHRS, CDR2 YFSETQ. The CDR3 is 15 residues long. The CDR3 nucleotides are TGCGCCAGCAGCCCCCTAGCGGGAGAAGCCTACGAGCAGTACTTC. Encoded protein: CASSPLAGEAYEQYF.

The chain links TRBV30 to TRBJ1-2, with 9 nucleotides matching TRBD1. From germline, CDR1 is GTSNPN and CDR2 SVGIG (reference sequence). This CDR3 spans 11 amino acids. V dropped 2 bases and J dropped 11; count of bases not matched to a gene: 3. The chain's CDR3 is CAWSRDRAYTF. Here the CDR3 DNA reads TGTGCCTGGAGTAGGGACAGGGCGTACACCTTC.

This rearrangement joins TRBV9 to TRBJ2-1, with 8 nucleotides matching TRBD2. The trim removed 0 bases at V and 7 bases at J, leaving 6 bases unmatched. The germline V gene encodes CDR1 SGDLS and CDR2 YYNGEE. CDR3 size: 15 residues. The CDR3 sequence is CASSVAGTGGNEQFF. In DNA form, the CDR3 reads TGTGCCAGCAGCGTAGCAGGGACGGGGGGGAATGAGCAGTTCTTC.

The chain combines TRBV6-2 or TRBV6-3 with TRBJ1-1, with 12 positions matching TRBD1. V lost 5 bases and J lost 6; bases outside the gene matches: 4. This CDR3 spans 14 amino acids. Germline CDR1 reads MNHEY; CDR2 reads SVGEGT. In DNA form, the CDR3 reads TGTGCCAGCAGTCAGGGACAGGGGGCCTCTGAAGCTTTCTTT. Protein sequence: CASSQGQGASEAFF.

V usage is TRBV9 and J usage is TRBJ1-5; D unclear. Trimming removed 3 bases at V and 5 bases at J, with 9 bases between. There are 13 residues in the CDR3. Germline lookup yields CDR1 SGDLS and CDR2 YYNGEE. CDR3 sequence: CASSGDADQPQHF. CDR3 nucleotides: TGTGCCAGCAGCGGTGACGCGGATCAGCCCCAGCATTTT.

About this clone itself: The same CDR3 arises from other DNA sequences in this sample as well. The chain combines TRBV9 with TRBJ2-1; D unresolved. V lost 3 bases to trimming and J lost 10 bases, with 11 bases between them. The germline V gene encodes CDR1 SGDLS and CDR2 YYNGEE. The CDR3 loop spans 12 amino acids. The CDR3 region is CASSALGGEQFF. The CDR3 coding sequence is TGTGCCAGCAGCGCCCTTGGCGGCGAGCAGTTCTTC. Complete variable domain (other parts from reference TRBV9 and TRBJ2-1): DSGVTQTPKHLITATGQRVTLRCSPRSGDLSVYWYQQSLDQGLQFLIQYYNGEERAKGNILERFSAQQFPDLHSELNLSSLELGDSALYFCASSALGGEQFFGPGTRLTVL.